Below, 29 T cell receptor beta chains from the same sample are listed, as sequenced in a study of shared clonotypes between healthy human individuals. TCRdb's copy holds only in-frame clones and misses some; the assay was immunoSEQ multiplex PCR. Among millions of clones listed, 90% to 95% were seen once. The material sequenced was naive CD4+ T cells sorted from blood. Subset given: CD45RA+ positively selected. The source is a man between 18 and 35 years old in good health.

V usage is TRBV7-2 and J usage is TRBJ2-1; the D gene is possibly TRBD2 (6 bases). V shed 4 bases and J shed 10 bases, with 20 bases lying between them. The CDR3 spans 15 residues. Germline V gene sequence: CDR1 SGHTA, CDR2 FQGNSA. CDR3 loop: CASSSGTPNFNEQFF. The CDR3 DNA reads TGTGCCAGCAGCTCCGGGACTCCGAACTTCAACGAGCAGTTCTTC.

V and J are TRBV6-6 and TRBJ2-1, with TRBD2 identical over 8 bases. The J segment lost 8 bases and the V segment lost 6 bases, leaving 9 bases of the junction unmatched. Germline V gene sequence: CDR1 MNHNY, CDR2 SVGAGI (reference sequence). The CDR3 spans 14 residues. In DNA form, the CDR3 reads TGTGCCAGCAGCCCTGCGGGTAGCGGGGATGAGCAGTTCTTC. As protein: CASSPAGSGDEQFF.

This clone was observed a few times. V usage is TRBV4-3 and J usage is TRBJ1-5; possible D gene TRBD1, 5 bases. Germline V gene sequence: CDR1 LGHNA, CDR2 YSLEER. Trimming removed 1 base from V and 6 bases from J, with 10 bases in between. The CDR3 is made up of 14 amino acids. As DNA, the CDR3 is TGCGCCAGCAGCCAAGGGGCAGGGAGTCAGCCCCAGCATTTT. Its protein product is CASSQGAGSQPQHF.

V gene TRBV4-2 combines with J gene TRBJ1-2; no reliable D call. The CDR3 spans 12 residues. Germline lookup yields CDR1 LGHNA and CDR2 YNFKEQ. Trimming stripped 4 bases from V and 3 bases from J, with 6 bases between. The CDR3 loop reads CASSLDYYGYTF. The CDR3 DNA is TGTGCCAGCAGCCTTGACTACTATGGCTACACCTTC.

The genes are TRBV6-1 and TRBJ2-1; 11 bases are a match to TRBD2. CDR3 length: 17 residues. The trim removed 3 bases at V and 4 bases at J, leaving 8 bases unmatched. Germline V lookup: CDR1 MNHNS, CDR2 SASEGT. In nucleotides, the CDR3 is TGTGCCAGCAGTGACCCCGGGACTAGCGGCCGTTACAATGAGCAGTTCTTC. Amino acids: CASSDPGTSGRYNEQFF.

This chain joins TRBV30 and TRBJ1-1, with TRBD1 as a possible D gene (5 bases). CDR1 is GTSNPN, CDR2 SVGIG, per germline (reference sequence). This CDR3 is 11 amino acids long. Trimming cost V 4 bases and J 4 bases, with 7 bases left between them. CDR3 loop: CAWTRGTEAFF. CDR3 nucleotide sequence: TGTGCCTGGACTAGGGGCACTGAAGCTTTCTTT.

This clone was detected only once. The chain recombines TRBV4-3 with TRBJ1-1, with TRBD1 matching over 8 bases. CDR3 length: 16 residues. Unmatched junction bases numbered 6, after V lost 0 bases and J lost 3 bases. Germline loops: CDR1 LGHNA, CDR2 YSLEER. This CDR3 is CASSQDITGGYTEAFF. CDR3 nucleotide sequence: TGCGCCAGCAGCCAAGATATAACAGGGGGATACACTGAAGCTTTCTTT.

The chain is built from TRBV5-4 and TRBJ2-3; D tentatively reads TRBD1 or TRBD2 (5 bases each). V gave up 4 bases and J gave up 4 bases, with 10 bases separating them. This CDR3 contains 13 residues. Germline V gives CDR1 SGHNT, CDR2 YYREEE (reference sequence). The CDR3 DNA sequence: TGTGCCAGCAGCCGGGACCTACCAGATACGCAGTATTTT. Translating it yields CASSRDLPDTQYF.

This chain joins TRBV11-2 and TRBJ2-2, with 7 positions matching TRBD1. There are 14 residues in the CDR3. Germline loops: CDR1 SGHAT, CDR2 FQNNGV. V was pared by 2 bases and J by 6 bases, with 3 bases of the junction left unmatched. CDR3 DNA sequence: TGTGCCAGCAGCTTAAACAGGGGTGCCGGGGAGCTGTTTTTT. This sequence encodes CASSLNRGAGELFF. The entire variable domain, with the rest obtained from reference TRBV11-2 and TRBJ2-2, is as follows: EAGVAQSPRYKIIEKRQSVAFWCNPISGHATLYWYQQILGQGPKLLIQFQNNGVVDDSQLPKDRFSAERLKGVDSTLKIQPAKLEDSAVYLCASSLNRGAGELFFGEGSRLTVL.

This rearrangement joins TRBV5-1 to TRBJ2-7; no definite D call. This CDR3 has 15 residues. V shed 1 base and J shed 2 bases, with 13 bases lying between them. Per germline, CDR1 SGHRS and CDR2 YFSETQ. The CDR3 DNA reads as TGCGCCAGCAGCTTGACGGCGGTAGGGCCCTACGAGCAGTACTTC. Protein product: CASSLTAVGPYEQYF.

The V gene is TRBV19, the J gene TRBJ2-3; 11 bases fit TRBD2. V lost 6 bases and J lost 2; bases outside the gene matches: 10. Germline V lookup: CDR1 LNHDA, CDR2 SQIVND (reference sequence). The CDR3 is made up of 17 amino acids. The CDR3 sequence is CASSSDRTSGPTDTQYF. The CDR3 coding sequence is TGTGCCAGTAGCTCCGATAGGACTAGCGGGCCCACAGATACGCAGTATTTT.

This chain uses TRBV5-1 with TRBJ2-1; 12 bases line up with TRBD2. Per germline, CDR1 SGHRS and CDR2 YFSETQ. The CDR3 is 17 amino acids. V lost 0 bases to trimming and J lost 8 bases; unmatched junction nucleotides: 9. The CDR3 DNA is TGCGCCAGCAGCTTGGGACCCGGACTAGCGGGGTCGGATGAGCAGTTCTTC. This codes for CASSLGPGLAGSDEQFF.

V usage is TRBV10-1 and J usage is TRBJ1-3, with 7 bases aligning to TRBD1. The trim removed 7 bases at V and 3 bases at J, leaving 6 bases unmatched. Germline lookup yields CDR1 WNHNN and CDR2 SYGVQD (reference sequence). CDR3 length equals 14 residues. DNA for the CDR3: TGCGCCAGCACCTCGGGACAGTTTGGAAACACCATATATTTT. Its protein product is CASTSGQFGNTIYF.

This clone was seen just once. The gene calls are TRBV5-6 and TRBJ2-3, with TRBD1 matching 9 bases. CDR1 is SGHDT and CDR2 is YYEEEE in the germline V gene. The ends lost 2 bases at V and 5 bases at J; junction bases unmatched: 6. The CDR3 length is 15 residues. The CDR3 DNA reads TGTGCCAGCAGCTTCGGGACAGGGATGCAAGATACGCAGTATTTT. This sequence encodes CASSFGTGMQDTQYF.

The CDR3 nucleotides are TGCGCCAGCAGTCCGTCGCCCGGGACTAGTGCTGAAGCTTTCTTT. The encoded protein is CASSPSPGTSAEAFF. The V and J genes are TRBV5-1 and TRBJ1-1; a possible D gene is TRBD1 (5 bases). Germline V gene sequence: CDR1 SGHRS, CDR2 YFSETQ. V lost 5 bases and J lost 6, with 20 bases in between. The length of the CDR3 is 15 residues.

The J gene is TRBJ2-1, the V gene TRBV7-2; 7 bases align to TRBD2. This CDR3 contains 14 residues. V was pared by 1 base and J by 6 bases, with 3 bases of the junction left unmatched. Germline CDR1 and CDR2: SGHTA and FQGNSA. The chain's CDR3 is CASSLVGTINEQFF. As DNA, the CDR3 is TGTGCCAGCAGCTTAGTAGGGACTATCAATGAGCAGTTCTTC.

As for this clone: Other DNA sequences from this sample encode an identical CDR3 as well. CDR3 region: CSVGGVLNTEAFF. The CDR3 nucleotides read TGCAGCGTGGGAGGGGTCCTGAACACTGAAGCTTTCTTT. The V call is TRBV29-1, the J call TRBJ1-1, with a possible D match to TRBD1 (5 bases). V was trimmed by 6 bases and J by 0 bases, leaving 11 bases between them. This CDR3 is 13 amino acids long. Germline CDR1 and CDR2: SQVTM and ANQGSEA.

The rearrangement uses TRBV6-5 and TRBJ2-7; D possibly corresponds to TRBD1 (6 bases). The CDR3 contains 11 residues. The V and J ends lost 4 bases and 10 bases respectively, with 11 bases between them. Germline values: CDR1 MNHEY, CDR2 SVGAGI. The CDR3 loop reads CASSSADSQYF. CDR3 in DNA: TGTGCCAGCAGTTCCGCGGACAGCCAGTACTTC.

The rearrangement uses TRBV10-3 and TRBJ2-7; 9 bases agree with TRBD1. Germline-derived CDR1 and CDR2 are ENHRY and SYGVKD. The CDR3 is 11 residues long. With V trimmed by 11 bases and J by 7 bases, 6 bases remained unmatched. The CDR3 DNA is TGTGCCGCCCGGGACAGGGTGGAGCAGTACTTC. This encodes CAARDRVEQYF.

A note on this clone: Additional DNA sequences in this sample encode the identical CDR3. The chain uses TRBV5-1 and TRBJ2-7; 12 bases fit TRBD2. Trimming took 1 base from V and 4 from J; bases not matched to a gene: 0. This CDR3 spans 14 amino acids. CDR1 is SGHRS, CDR2 YFSETQ, per germline. The CDR3 here is CASSLTSGRYEQYF. As DNA, the CDR3 is TGCGCCAGCAGCTTGACTAGCGGGAGGTACGAGCAGTACTTC.

The chain uses TRBV2 and TRBJ1-2; D unresolved. Germline V lookup: CDR1 SNHLY, CDR2 FYNNEI. V lost 0 bases, J lost 0 bases, and 8 bases lay in between. The CDR3 is 15 residues long. This CDR3 is CASSEALGANYGYTF. The CDR3 DNA reads TGTGCCAGCAGTGAAGCGCTCGGAGCTAACTATGGCTACACCTTC.

The genes are TRBV29-1 and TRBJ2-1; D gene uncertain. The germline V and J ends were trimmed by 2 bases and 2 bases, with 16 bases remaining between them. The CDR3 runs 16 residues. Germline assignment: CDR1 SQVTM and CDR2 ANQGSEA. The CDR3 spells CSVERVGYETYNEQFF. The DNA for the CDR3 is TGCAGCGTTGAACGGGTGGGGTACGAGACCTACAATGAGCAGTTCTTC.

The genes are TRBV18 and TRBJ2-1, with D hard to call. The germline V and J ends were trimmed by 4 bases and 3 bases, with 10 bases remaining between them. The CDR3 length is 14 residues. The germline CDR1 and CDR2 sequences are KGHSH and LQKENI. CDR3 nucleotide sequence: TGTGCCAGCTCACTCTATGATCTCTACAATGAGCAGTTCTTC. Protein sequence: CASSLYDLYNEQFF.

This clone appeared a few times. The chain combines TRBV2 with TRBJ2-7, with 7 bases that match TRBD1. The germline CDR1 and CDR2 sequences are SNHLY and FYNNEI. The CDR3 runs 11 residues. After removal of 8 bases from V and 4 bases from J, the junction contained 2 bases not matched to a gene. The CDR3 region has the DNA TGTGCCAGCGGGGACAGATACGAGCAGTACTTC. Its protein is CASGDRYEQYF.

The chain recombines TRBV6-5 with TRBJ2-5; D may be TRBD1 or TRBD2 (5 bases each). V lost 8 bases, J lost 5 bases, and 15 bases lay in between. This CDR3 spans 13 amino acids. Germline values: CDR1 MNHEY, CDR2 SVGAGI. The CDR3 nucleotides read TGTGCCAGCGCCTCGAGGGGAGTGGAGACCCAGTACTTC. As protein: CASASRGVETQYF.

The chain joins TRBV5-4 to TRBJ2-2; D is undetermined. Germline assignment: CDR1 SGHNT and CDR2 YYREEE (reference sequence). Trimming cost V 0 bases and J 0 bases, with 6 bases left between them. CDR3 size: 15 residues. CDR3 sequence: CASSLGASNTGELFF. Written as DNA, the CDR3 is TGTGCCAGCAGCTTGGGGGCGTCGAACACCGGGGAGCTGTTTTTT.

The V gene is TRBV9, the J gene TRBJ2-7; 8 nucleotides agree with TRBD2. The CDR3 runs to 15 residues. The germline CDR1 and CDR2 sequences are SGDLS and YYNGEE. The V and J ends lost 0 bases and 2 bases, in that order; junction bases with no gene match: 4. The CDR3 here is CASSVVAGSAYEQYF. DNA of the CDR3: TGTGCCAGCAGCGTAGTAGCGGGGTCTGCCTACGAGCAGTACTTC.

The gene calls are TRBV6-5 and TRBJ1-5, with TRBD1 matching 8 bases. The CDR3 is 15 residues long. The germline V gene has CDR1 MNHEY and CDR2 SVGAGI. The V gene end was trimmed by 6 bases and the J gene end by 0 bases; junction bases not matched to a gene: 4. DNA of the CDR3: TGTGCCAGCAGGCCCCAGGGGGCTAGCAATCAGCCCCAGCATTTT. It encodes CASRPQGASNQPQHF.

The chain has TRBV21-1 and TRBJ2-4; the table gives TRBD1 as D, unverified against the DNA. TRBV21-1 is listed as a pseudogene. This CDR3 comprises 18 residues. CDR3 DNA: TGTGCCAGCATCCCACCTGCCCCGGGACATCAGGCCAAAAACATTCAGTACTTC. It codes for CASIPPAPGHQAKNIQYF.